The present T cell receptor beta chain was sequenced within a study of T cell responses to AZD1222 COVID-19 vaccine (TCRdb year 2021). Study-wide context: A total of 230 to 250 trial participants underwent TCR sequencing, of whom 200 to 220 had received two doses of AZD1222 and approximately 25 had received two doses of the MenACWY control vaccine. Trial participants were enrolled by age into subgroups of 18-55, 56-69 and 70-plus years, and roughly 160, 29 and 62 TCR-sequenced participants, respectively, were included in these subgroups. Here is what the overall study found, with its caveats: Conclusions about previously exposed vaccinees are limited, since just six AZD1222 recipients were seropositive for SARS-CoV-2 at baseline. No day 14 peak-response samples were available, so repertoires were characterized only after the peak T cell response. Reportedly, almost half of the unique spike-specific TCRs recognized epitopes lying outside the regions that are mutated in the B.1.351 and B.1.1.7 variants. Vaccine-associated CD4 TCRs spanned the whole spike protein, with dominant responses in regions 160-218 and 743-854. The 56-69-year group was small, and its depth increase did not reach significance, likely because of low power. A significant rise in spike-specific TCR breadth and depth was observed after two AZD1222 doses relative to day 0 and relative to MenACWY recipients. Most participants were white British and females outnumbered males, and the authors suggested that clonal diversity may have been underestimated.

The CDR3 regions of human TCRbeta chains were analyzed by immunosequencing. The authors processed their data as follows. Repertoire TCRs were checked for matches against a reference library of SARS-CoV-2-specific TCRs that had been generated using the MIRA antigen-specificity platform. Breadth was defined as the fraction of unique TCRs that were SARS-CoV-2-associated. Depth was defined as the fraction of total T cells that were SARS-CoV-2-associated. Each spike-specific TCR was assigned to its reactive spike region and to a CD4 or CD8 class using the MIRA data. Log10-transformed breadth and depth values were compared by one-way ANOVA with Sidak's multiple comparisons tests. As stored in TCRdb, this immuneACCESS dataset retains in-frame rearrangements with V and J assigned. A fraction of the clones does not appear; measured against another copy, unresolved V genes explain less than half of the discrepancy, and the remainder lacks a known reason. V and J calls and clone size follow that table, whereas D and trimming were derived from the DNA. This sample has approximately 150,000 clones in its table, and about 92% of those were observed once. Around 0.85% of the sample lies in the top ten.

A single count supports this clone. The antigen this receptor binds is unknown. No base-level quality is on record; no much larger clone is a single base apart. Explained via the paper, the time point label denotes: baseline before first vaccination. The treatment or condition label, as the study defines it: meningococcal conjugate vaccine given as trial control. Samples from vaccinated people were obtained from the UK trials COV001 and COV002, which included a single-blind randomized controlled phase 2/3 trial of AZD1222 (ChAdOx1 nCoV-19) in healthy adults. For TCRbeta chain sequencing, PBMC samples from trial participants were taken at day 0 and at day 28 after the second dose. From the germline V gene, CDR1 is MDHEN and CDR2 is SYDVKM. Trimming removed 3 bases from V and 4 bases from J; the gene matches leave 3 bases unexplained. Including the terminal cysteine and phenylalanine, the CDR3 comprises 14 residues. Solely the CDR3 DNA is kept, with 42 bases framed from the first base.

The receptor chain draws on TRBV28 and TRBJ2-1, with 7 central nucleotides matching TRBD2. The sequence was collected from an adult in good health. The sequences come from peripheral blood, collected on day 0 of MenACWY control vaccination. The CDR3 protein is CASSFGGRYNEQFF. The sequence in DNA is TGTGCCAGCAGTTTCGGCGGGAGATACAATGAGCAGTTCTTC.